Listed below are T cell receptor beta chains from one sample, sequenced in a study of PD-L1 blockade in urothelial cancer. TCRdb keeps only in-frame clones here, not all; method: immunoSEQ multiplex PCR. There are around 32,000 clones in the sample; around 86% occur only once, and more than 3% lies in the top ten. Sequenced material: PBMCs, taken around atezolizumab (anti-PD-L1) treatment. The receptors were sampled from a man in his fifties with urothelial cancer. Each CDR3 is given with its conserved first and last residue. A D gene is named only where the DNA matches it firmly. Size is omitted from some rows. Given values are once, few, many or a class for expanded clones.

V gene: TRBV19
clone size: few
J gene: TRBJ1-2
D gene: NA
CDR3 protein: CASSIVGTGGGYTF
CDR3 DNA: TGTGCCAGTAGTATAGTAGGAACAGGAGGGGGCTACACCTTC

V gene: TRBV19
clone size: NA
J gene: TRBJ2-2
D gene: NA
CDR3 protein: CASSIVHRVTGELFF
CDR3 DNA: TGTGCCAGTAGTATTGTCCACAGGGTCACCGGGGAGCTGTTTTTT

V gene: TRBV7-9
clone size: NA
J gene: TRBJ2-3
D gene: TRBD2
CDR3 protein: CATYLAGATDTQYF
CDR3 DNA: TGTGCCACTTATCTAGCGGGAGCTACAGATACGCAGTATTTT

V gene: TRBV29-1
clone size: NA
J gene: TRBJ2-7
D gene: NA
CDR3 protein: CSVEGDTTYEQYF
CDR3 DNA: TGCAGCGTTGAAGGGGACACGACCTACGAGCAGTACTTC

V gene: TRBV29-1
clone size: once
J gene: TRBJ2-3
D gene: NA
CDR3 protein: CSVTSPSTDTQYF
CDR3 DNA: TGCAGCGTTACTAGCCCCAGCACAGATACGCAGTATTTT

V gene: TRBV10-1
clone size: NA
J gene: TRBJ2-3
D gene: NA
CDR3 protein: CASSEGPRGTDTQYF
CDR3 DNA: TGCGCCAGCAGTGAAGGGCCAAGGGGGACAGATACGCAGTATTTT

V gene: TRBV19
clone size: few
J gene: TRBJ1-2
D gene: TRBD1
CDR3 protein: CASRSGTGENGYTF
CDR3 DNA: TGTGCCAGTAGATCCGGGACAGGGGAGAACGGCTACACCTTC

V gene: TRBV30
clone size: NA
J gene: TRBJ1-5
D gene: NA
CDR3 protein: CALSRQALSNQPQHF
CDR3 DNA: TGTGCCTTATCAAGACAGGCCCTTAGCAATCAGCCCCAGCATTTT

V gene: TRBV14
clone size: NA
J gene: TRBJ1-1
D gene: TRBD1
CDR3 protein: CASSLRDRGQNTEAFF
CDR3 DNA: TGTGCCAGCAGCCTTCGGGACAGGGGACAGAACACTGAAGCTTTCTTT

V gene: TRBV5-6
clone size: NA
J gene: TRBJ2-7
D gene: NA
CDR3 protein: CASSLPTPSQGEQYF
CDR3 DNA: TGTGCCAGCAGCTTGCCGACTCCCTCCCAAGGCGAGCAGTACTTC

V gene: TRBV6-5
clone size: NA
J gene: TRBJ1-3
D gene: NA
CDR3 protein: CASRGTTRGRNTIYF
CDR3 DNA: TGTGCCAGCAGGGGGACTACCAGGGGTAGAAACACCATATATTTT

V gene: TRBV18
clone size: once
J gene: TRBJ2-5
D gene: TRBD2
CDR3 protein: CASSPLIAGAQETQYF
CDR3 DNA: TGTGCCAGCTCACCGCTAATAGCGGGGGCCCAAGAGACCCAGTACTTC

V gene: TRBV10-3
clone size: few
J gene: TRBJ2-3
D gene: NA
CDR3 protein: CAISGFQGGGKSTDTQYF
CDR3 DNA: TGTGCCATCAGTGGTTTCCAGGGGGGCGGTAAAAGCACAGATACGCAGTATTTT

V gene: TRBV27
clone size: NA
J gene: TRBJ2-6
D gene: NA
CDR3 protein: CASSFTGFRSGANVLTF
CDR3 DNA: TGTGCCAGCAGTTTTACAGGGTTCCGCTCTGGGGCCAACGTCCTGACTTTC

V gene: TRBV6-1
clone size: NA
J gene: TRBJ1-5
D gene: TRBD1
CDR3 protein: CASSENQGARQPQHF
CDR3 DNA: TGTGCCAGCAGTGAAAATCAGGGGGCGCGGCAGCCCCAGCATTTT

V gene: TRBV30
clone size: NA
J gene: TRBJ2-3
D gene: TRBD2
CDR3 protein: CAWSTTSGLSSTDTQYF
CDR3 DNA: TGTGCCTGGAGTACGACTAGCGGCTTAAGTAGCACAGATACGCAGTATTTT

V gene: TRBV18
clone size: NA
J gene: TRBJ2-1
D gene: TRBD2
CDR3 protein: CASSPRSLAGWNEQFF
CDR3 DNA: TGTGCCAGCTCACCGCGTAGCCTAGCGGGGTGGAATGAGCAGTTCTTC

V gene: TRBV7-8
clone size: NA
J gene: TRBJ2-5
D gene: TRBD1
CDR3 protein: CASSLQQGKEETQYF
CDR3 DNA: TGTGCCAGCAGCTTACAACAGGGGAAGGAGGAGACCCAGTACTTC

V gene: TRBV28
clone size: few
J gene: TRBJ2-1
D gene: TRBD1
CDR3 protein: CASSSGTGRVEQFF
CDR3 DNA: TGTGCCAGCAGTTCTGGGACAGGACGGGTTGAGCAGTTCTTC

V gene: TRBV7-2
clone size: NA
J gene: TRBJ2-7
D gene: TRBD1
CDR3 protein: CASSLDRGTYEQYF
CDR3 DNA: TGTGCCAGCAGCTTAGACAGGGGTACCTACGAGCAGTACTTC